The entry that follows covers one T cell receptor beta chain sequence. The sample is drawn from a study of T cells in Graves' hyperthyroidism and ophthalmopathy. Trimming left V 6 bases short and J 5 bases short, with 16 bases between. CDR1 MNHNS and CDR2 SASEGT come from the germline V gene. The length of the CDR3 is 14 residues. From RNA transcripts, TCR beta CDR3 regions were amplified. First-round RT-PCR with HTBI primers amplified the TCR CDR3 region. MiXCR was run by TCRdb on the multiplex PCR reads, yielding one entry per CDR3 protein. This table has 150,000 or so distinct CDR3 sequences, just under 9.5% appearing once.

V is TRBV6-1 and J is TRBJ1-1, with D unresolved. Sequencing used blood. This TCR came from a woman younger than 35 with Graves' hyperthyroidism that later progressed to Graves' ophthalmopathy. CDR3 DNA: TGTGCCAGCAGCAAACATGCCCTGGGTACTGAAGCTTTCTTT. It codes for CASSKHALGTEAFF.